This T cell receptor beta chain was captured by sequencing in a study of blood T cells in healthy people across ages. General study results and limits: PBMCs went unsorted, and a conclusive naive versus antigen-experienced comparison was therefore prevented.

Donation came from healthy Caucasian individuals in Russia who were aged about 6 to 100. With respect to this clonotype: The antigen is not known.

Trimming removed 7 bases from V and 0 bases from J, with 12 bases in between. CDR3 length: 14 residues. The germline V gene has CDR1 SQVTM and CDR2 ANQGSEA. For the second PCR, which ran for about 7 to 11 cycles, a sample-barcoded 5' primer and a J-beta primer mix were used. TCRdb fed the 5' RACE reads into MiXCR, producing one record per CDR3 protein. The repertoire holds about 680,000 distinct CDR3 sequences, with about 52% as singletons. This clonotype originated in a woman aged 60 to 75 in good health. This chain uses TRBV29-1 with TRBJ2-2; D uncertain. Sequencing input: blood. The CDR3 DNA reads TGCAGCGCTCAAGCTAGGACGAACACCGGGGAGCTGTTTTTT. This sequence encodes CSAQARTNTGELFF.